The 27 T cell receptor beta chains given below trace back to one sample, sequenced in a study of blood T cell repertoires in COVID-19. TCRdb's table, derived via immunoSEQ multiplex PCR, lists solely in-frame clones and lacks some. The table has under 300,000 clones, approximately 82% seen once; the top ten hold 3.5% to 5.5%. The sequenced material came from peripheral blood. All receptors come from a man aged 55 to 70 who had recovered from COVID-19.

The chain joins TRBV6-5 to TRBJ2-7; a possible D gene is TRBD2 (5 bases). The CDR3 sequence is 13 residues long. Per the germline V gene, CDR1 is MNHEY and CDR2 is SVGAGI. The V end lost 5 bases, the J end lost 1 base, and 9 bases lay between the germline ends. CDR3 coding DNA: TGTGCCAGCAGTACGAGGAGGTCCTACGAGCAGTACTTC. This encodes CASSTRRSYEQYF.

This chain links TRBV18 with TRBJ1-1; D is perhaps TRBD1 (6 bases). CDR3 size: 18 residues. Trimming cost V 2 bases and J 0 bases, with 19 bases left between them. Germline V gives CDR1 KGHSH, CDR2 LQKENI. CDR3 DNA: TGTGCCAGCTCACCATCGACGGCGGTCCAGGGGCTGAACACTGAAGCTTTCTTT. It translates to CASSPSTAVQGLNTEAFF. The whole variable domain, filled in from reference TRBV18 and TRBJ1-1, reads NAGVMQNPRHLVRRRGQEARLRCSPMKGHSHVYWYRQLPEEGLKFMVYLQKENIIDESGMPKERFSAEFPKEGPSILRIQQVVRGDSAAYFCASSPSTAVQGLNTEAFFGQGTRLTVV.

The rearrangement links TRBV2 to TRBJ2-1; TRBD2 aligns across 8 bases. After removal of 8 bases from V and 10 bases from J, the junction contained 13 bases not matched to a gene. CDR1 SNHLY and CDR2 FYNNEI come from the germline V gene. The CDR3 extends over 14 amino acids. CDR3 loop: CASPRREGRSEQFF. The CDR3 DNA is TGTGCCAGCCCCCGTCGGGAGGGCCGTAGCGAGCAGTTCTTC.

V gene TRBV19 combines with J gene TRBJ1-5; 8 bases line up with TRBD1. The germline V gene encodes CDR1 LNHDA and CDR2 SQIVND (reference sequence). V was clipped by 5 bases and J by 2 bases; unmatched bases: 11. CDR3 length equals 17 residues. CDR3 sequence reads: CASSDAGTGTGNQPQHF. The DNA for the CDR3 is TGTGCCAGTAGTGACGCCGGGACAGGTACTGGCAATCAGCCCCAGCATTTT.

J is TRBJ1-5 and V is TRBV4-1; D possibly corresponds to TRBD1 (5 bases). Germline CDR1 and CDR2: MGHRA and YSYEKL. V lost 3 bases and J 0 bases, leaving 18 bases between the germline ends. The CDR3 has 18 amino acids. CDR3 coding DNA: TGCGCCAGCAGCCACTCCGTGGGGGGAGGAAATAGCAATCAGCCCCAGCATTTT. Translation: CASSHSVGGGNSNQPQHF.

The V call is TRBV18, the J call TRBJ1-1, with 8 bases fitting TRBD1. V gave up 4 bases and J gave up 6 bases; unmatched junction bases: 4. Germline lookup yields CDR1 KGHSH and CDR2 LQKENI. The CDR3 is 13 amino acids. The CDR3 protein is CASSRKQGAEAFF. As DNA, the CDR3 is TGTGCCAGCTCACGCAAACAGGGGGCTGAAGCTTTCTTT.

The J gene is TRBJ2-7, the V gene TRBV7-9; possible D gene TRBD2, 5 bases. Germline values: CDR1 SEHNR, CDR2 FQNEAQ (reference sequence). The CDR3 runs 14 residues. V was shortened by 0 bases and J by 2 bases, with 8 bases between the two germline ends. The CDR3: CASSLAPGTYEQYF. The CDR3, as DNA: TGTGCCAGCAGCTTAGCACCGGGGACCTACGAGCAGTACTTC.

This sequence joins TRBV6-5 and TRBJ1-3; D gene unclear. The CDR3 is made up of 15 amino acids. V was clipped by 2 bases and J by 0 bases, with 8 bases between them. CDR1 and CDR2 (germline): MNHEY, SVGAGI. CDR3: CASSYQAVSGNTIYF. CDR3 coding DNA: TGTGCCAGCAGTTACCAGGCAGTCTCTGGAAACACCATATATTTT.

This chain links TRBV5-1 with TRBJ1-2; 7 bases match TRBD1. The length of the CDR3 is 13 residues. After removal of 0 bases from V and 8 bases from J, the junction contained 4 bases not matched to a gene. CDR1 SGHRS and CDR2 YFSETQ come from the germline V gene. The CDR3 DNA reads as TGCGCCAGCAGCTTGGGACAGGGAGGCGGCTACACCTTC. Its protein is CASSLGQGGGYTF.

This clone was counted once. This chain links TRBV21-1 with TRBJ2-4; no check of the table's D call, TRBD2, against the DNA was made. TRBV21-1 is annotated as a pseudogene. This CDR3 has 15 residues. CDR3 residues: CASSDRWRFQNIQYF. In nucleotides, the CDR3 is TGTGCCAGCAGCGACCGTTGGAGGTTCCAAAACATTCAGTACTTC.

The chain has TRBV6-1 and TRBJ2-1; 7 bases line up with TRBD2. The CDR3 is 16 amino acids. Germline-derived CDR1 and CDR2 are MNHNS and SASEGT. Trimming took 2 bases from V and 1 from J; bases not matched to a gene: 5. DNA of the CDR3: TGTGCCAGCAGTGAAACCATGGGGGGGTCCTACAATGAGCAGTTCTTC. Protein: CASSETMGGSYNEQFF.

Here the CDR3 reads CASATAYEQYF. The CDR3 nucleotides are TGCGCCAGCGCCACAGCCTACGAGCAGTACTTC. The chain uses TRBV5-1 and TRBJ2-7; D remains ambiguous. This CDR3 comprises 11 residues. The V and J ends lost 7 bases and 2 bases respectively, with 7 bases between them. Germline lookup yields CDR1 SGHRS and CDR2 YFSETQ.

This clone has just a few counts. The rearrangement uses TRBV4-1 and TRBJ2-1; 8 nucleotides line up with TRBD1. Per the germline V gene, CDR1 is MGHRA and CDR2 is YSYEKL. This CDR3 has 15 residues. Trimming took 3 bases from V and 4 from J; bases not matched to a gene: 5. The chain's CDR3 is CASSQRQGMYNEQFF. The CDR3 DNA is TGCGCCAGCAGCCAGCGACAGGGGATGTACAATGAGCAGTTCTTC.

The V and J genes are TRBV3-1 (or the pseudogene TRBV3-2) and TRBJ2-4; 9 bases map to TRBD2. In germline, CDR1 is LGHDT, CDR2 YNNKEL (reference sequence). This CDR3 has 19 residues. Trimming cost V 1 base and J 0 bases; bases outside gene matches: 10. The CDR3 region has the DNA TGTGCCAGCAGCCAAGGGTACGGAGCGGGAGGACTAGCCAAAAACATTCAGTACTTC. Its translation is CASSQGYGAGGLAKNIQYF.

This sequence joins TRBV6-5 and TRBJ2-7, with 9 bases aligning to TRBD1. The CDR3 is made up of 15 amino acids. J was trimmed by 2 bases and V by 6 bases; bases with no gene match: 8. From germline, CDR1 is MNHEY and CDR2 SVGAGI. CDR3 in DNA: TGTGCCAGCAGCGTAAGTGGGACAGGGACCTACGAGCAGTACTTC. This sequence encodes CASSVSGTGTYEQYF.

V is TRBV19 and J is TRBJ2-1; 7 nucleotides line up with TRBD2. Germline V gives CDR1 LNHDA, CDR2 SQIVND (reference sequence). CDR3 size: 16 residues. Trimming took 2 bases from V and 0 from J; bases not matched to a gene: 4. In DNA, the CDR3 is TGTGCCAGTAGTATATGGCGGGGGAGCTCCTACAATGAGCAGTTCTTC. Translated: CASSIWRGSSYNEQFF.

The V and J genes are TRBV9 and TRBJ1-1; the match to TRBD1 covers 8 bases. This CDR3 contains 16 residues. V shed 5 bases and J 4 bases; nucleotides not matched to a gene: 13. Germline V CDR1 and CDR2: SGDLS, YYNGEE. In DNA, the CDR3 is TGTGCCAGCAGTTCATTCCAGGGGGCGAGGGGCACTGAAGCTTTCTTT. It codes for CASSSFQGARGTEAFF.

The count of this clone is one. This chain connects TRBV7-9 to TRBJ2-2; TRBD1 might be the D (6 bases). This CDR3 is built from 15 residues. Germline CDR1 and CDR2: SEHNR and FQNEAQ (reference sequence). Deletions cut 11 bases from V and 2 bases from J, with 18 bases between. The CDR3 loop is CAGRVEGGNTGELFF. In DNA, the CDR3 is TGTGCCGGACGGGTGGAAGGGGGAAACACCGGGGAGCTGTTTTTT.

V gene TRBV2 combines with J gene TRBJ2-1, with TRBD2 matching over 7 bases. The CDR3 length is 15 residues. Germline assignment: CDR1 SNHLY and CDR2 FYNNEI. J was trimmed by 8 bases and V by 9 bases; bases with no gene match: 16. In DNA, the CDR3 is TGTGCCAGTGAAACCAATAGCGGACTAGAAGATGAGCAGTTCTTC. Amino acid sequence: CASETNSGLEDEQFF.

The rearrangement joins TRBV18 to TRBJ2-7, with 9 positions matching TRBD1. V trimming: 8 bases; J trimming: 4 bases; junction bases outside the gene matches: 6. The CDR3 runs to 13 residues. Per the germline V gene, CDR1 is KGHSH and CDR2 is LQKENI. The CDR3 DNA reads TGTGCCAGCACCCCGACAGGGGGTTACGAGCAGTACTTC. Residues: CASTPTGGYEQYF.

This chain uses TRBV28 with TRBJ1-2; D might be TRBD1 (6 bases). The CDR3 is made up of 15 amino acids. Trimming left V 6 bases short and J 4 bases short, with 18 bases between. Germline CDR1 reads MDHEN; CDR2 reads SYDVKM. This CDR3 is CASSYSLTGLYGYTF. The DNA of the CDR3 is TGTGCCAGCAGCTACTCCTTGACAGGTCTCTATGGCTACACCTTC.

The gene calls are TRBV29-1 and TRBJ2-5; D may be TRBD2 (5 bases). Germline CDR1 is SQVTM and CDR2 is ANQGSEA. Trimming removed 1 base at V and 3 bases at J, with 9 bases between. This CDR3 spans 13 amino acids. The CDR3 DNA reads TGCAGCGTTGAAGGGTCCGGGGAAGAGACCCAGTACTTC. Translation: CSVEGSGEETQYF.

The V gene is TRBV4-1, the J gene TRBJ2-7, with D tentatively TRBD2 (5 bases). Trimming took off 3 bases at V and 3 bases at J, with 9 bases between the two ends. CDR3 size: 13 residues. CDR1 and CDR2 from the germline V gene are MGHRA and YSYEKL. CDR3 sequence (DNA): TGCGCCAGCAGCCAGGACGGGAACTACGAGCAGTACTTC. This encodes CASSQDGNYEQYF.

This clone was found once. The chain couples TRBV5-1 to TRBJ2-7; D is undetermined. Trimming took off 6 bases at V and 1 base at J, with 11 bases between the two ends. This CDR3 spans 13 amino acids. Germline V gives CDR1 SGHRS, CDR2 YFSETQ. This CDR3 is CASTLAPSYEQYF. CDR3 coding DNA: TGCGCCAGCACCCTGGCCCCATCCTACGAGCAGTACTTC.

J is TRBJ2-3 and V is TRBV10-3; TRBD2 matches at 10 bases. Germline values: CDR1 ENHRY, CDR2 SYGVKD. Trimming removed 5 bases from V and 8 bases from J; junction bases left unmatched: 10. The CDR3 is 15 amino acids. The CDR3 here is CAISTPGTSAGTQYF. CDR3 sequence (DNA): TGTGCCATCAGTACGCCCGGGACTAGCGCCGGTACGCAGTATTTT.

This clone was seen just once. V and J are TRBV3-1 (or the pseudogene TRBV3-2) and TRBJ1-2; tentative D call: TRBD1 (5 bases). V lost 4 bases, J lost 5 bases, and 14 bases lay in between. CDR3 length: 14 amino acids. Germline V CDR1 and CDR2: LGHDT, YNNKEL (reference sequence). CDR3 region: CASSPTWGGYGYTF. The CDR3 nucleotides are TGTGCCAGCAGCCCAACATGGGGGGGTTATGGCTACACCTTC.

This chain links TRBV7-2 with TRBJ1-2, with 10 bases identical to TRBD1. The CDR3 loop spans 16 amino acids. Trimming removed 5 bases from V and 4 bases from J; junction bases left unmatched: 10. Germline V gives CDR1 SGHTA, CDR2 FQGNSA. This chain's CDR3 is CASSPRGQGFGYGYTF. The CDR3 coding sequence is TGTGCCAGCAGCCCGAGGGGACAGGGGTTTGGCTATGGCTACACCTTC.